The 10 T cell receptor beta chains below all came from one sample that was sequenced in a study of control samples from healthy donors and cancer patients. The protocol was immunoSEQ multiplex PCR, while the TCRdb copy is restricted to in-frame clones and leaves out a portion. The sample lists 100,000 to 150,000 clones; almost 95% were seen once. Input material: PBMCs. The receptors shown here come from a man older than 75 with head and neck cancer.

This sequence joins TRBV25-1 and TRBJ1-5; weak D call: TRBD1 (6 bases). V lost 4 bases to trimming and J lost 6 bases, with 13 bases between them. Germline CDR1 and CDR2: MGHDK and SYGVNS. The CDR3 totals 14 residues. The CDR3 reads CASSVQGVSQPQHF. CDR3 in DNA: TGTGCCAGCAGTGTACAGGGTGTGTCTCAGCCCCAGCATTTT.

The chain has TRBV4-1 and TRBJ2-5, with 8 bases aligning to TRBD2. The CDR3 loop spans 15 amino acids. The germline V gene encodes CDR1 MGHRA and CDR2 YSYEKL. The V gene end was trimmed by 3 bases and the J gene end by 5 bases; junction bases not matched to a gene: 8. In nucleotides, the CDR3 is TGCGCCAGCAGCCACAGCGGGAGAGGGAAGGAGACCCAGTACTTC. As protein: CASSHSGRGKETQYF.

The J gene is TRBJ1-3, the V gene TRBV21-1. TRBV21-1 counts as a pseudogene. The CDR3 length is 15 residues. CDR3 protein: CASPKKGGAVNTIYF. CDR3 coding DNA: TGTGCCAGCCCCAAAAAGGGGGGGGCCGTAAACACCATATATTTT.

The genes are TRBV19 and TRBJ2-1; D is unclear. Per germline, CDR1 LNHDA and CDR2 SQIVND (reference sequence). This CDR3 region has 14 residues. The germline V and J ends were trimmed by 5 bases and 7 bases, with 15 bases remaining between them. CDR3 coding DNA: TGTGCCAGTAGTCAAGTAGGAGCCTTTAATGAGCAGTTCTTC. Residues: CASSQVGAFNEQFF.

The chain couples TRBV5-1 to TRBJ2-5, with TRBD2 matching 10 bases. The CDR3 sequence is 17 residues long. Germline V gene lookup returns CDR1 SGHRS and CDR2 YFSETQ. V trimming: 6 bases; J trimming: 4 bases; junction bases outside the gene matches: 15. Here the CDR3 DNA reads TGCGCCAGCAACCTCGGGACTAGCGTCGCCCCGGGAGAGACCCAGTACTTC. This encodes CASNLGTSVAPGETQYF. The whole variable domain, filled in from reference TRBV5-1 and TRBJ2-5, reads KAGVTQTPRYLIKTRGQQVTLSCSPISGHRSVSWYQQTPGQGLQFLFEYFSETQRNKGNFPGRFSGRQFSNSRSEMNVSTLELGDSALYLCASNLGTSVAPGETQYFGPGTRLLVL.

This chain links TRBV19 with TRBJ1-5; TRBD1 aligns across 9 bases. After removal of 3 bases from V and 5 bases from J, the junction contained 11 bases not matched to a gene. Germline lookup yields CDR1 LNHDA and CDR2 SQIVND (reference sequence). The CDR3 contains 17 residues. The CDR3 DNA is TGTGCCAGTAGTATGAATAAAGTAGGGACAGGGCATCAGCCCCAGCATTTT. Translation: CASSMNKVGTGHQPQHF.

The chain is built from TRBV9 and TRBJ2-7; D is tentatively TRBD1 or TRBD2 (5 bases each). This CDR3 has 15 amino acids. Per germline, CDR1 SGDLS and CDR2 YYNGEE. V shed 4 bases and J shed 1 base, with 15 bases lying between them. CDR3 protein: CASSSGPWGSYEQYF. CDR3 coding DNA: TGTGCCAGCAGCTCAGGCCCCTGGGGGTCCTACGAGCAGTACTTC.

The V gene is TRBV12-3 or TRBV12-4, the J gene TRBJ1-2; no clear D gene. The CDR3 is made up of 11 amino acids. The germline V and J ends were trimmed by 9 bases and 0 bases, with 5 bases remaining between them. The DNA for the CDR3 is TGTGCCAGTCACGCTAACTATGGCTACACCTTC. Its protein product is CASHANYGYTF.

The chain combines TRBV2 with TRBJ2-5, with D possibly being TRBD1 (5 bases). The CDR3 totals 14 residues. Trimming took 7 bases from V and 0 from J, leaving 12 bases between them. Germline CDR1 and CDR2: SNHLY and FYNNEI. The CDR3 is CASNGQGNQETQYF. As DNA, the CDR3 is TGTGCCAGCAATGGGCAGGGCAACCAAGAGACCCAGTACTTC. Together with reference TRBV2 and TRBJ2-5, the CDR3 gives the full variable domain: EPEVTQTPSHQVTQMGQEVILRCVPISNHLYFYWYRQILGQKVEFLVSFYNNEISEKSEIFDDQFSVERPDGSNFTLKIRSTKLEDSAMYFCASNGQGNQETQYFGPGTRLLVL.

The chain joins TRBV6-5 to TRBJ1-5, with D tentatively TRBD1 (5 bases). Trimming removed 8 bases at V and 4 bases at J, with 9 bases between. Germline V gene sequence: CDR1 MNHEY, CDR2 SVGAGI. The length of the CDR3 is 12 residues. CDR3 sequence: CASRGGNQPQHF. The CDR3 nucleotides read TGTGCCAGCCGGGGGGGGAATCAGCCCCAGCATTTT.